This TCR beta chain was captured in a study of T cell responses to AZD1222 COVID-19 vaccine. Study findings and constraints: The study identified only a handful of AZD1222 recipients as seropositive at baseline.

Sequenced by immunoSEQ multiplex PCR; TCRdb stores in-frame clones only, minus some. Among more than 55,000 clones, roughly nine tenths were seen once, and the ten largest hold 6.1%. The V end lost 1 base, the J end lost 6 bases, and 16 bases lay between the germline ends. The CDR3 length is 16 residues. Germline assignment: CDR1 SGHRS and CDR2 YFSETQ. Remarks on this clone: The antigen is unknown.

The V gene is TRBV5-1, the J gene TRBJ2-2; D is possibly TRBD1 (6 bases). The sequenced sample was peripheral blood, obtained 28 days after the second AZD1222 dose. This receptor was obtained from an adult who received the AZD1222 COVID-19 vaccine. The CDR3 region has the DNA TGCGCCAGCAGCTTGCAGGCGCAGGGGTTGCCCGGGGAGCTGTTTTTT. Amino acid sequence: CASSLQAQGLPGELFF.